These 14 T cell receptor beta chains share one sample of origin, sequenced in a study of PD-1 blockade in classical Hodgkin lymphoma (TCRdb year 2020). Receptor amplification or capture employed the immunoSEQ multiplex PCR assay. Imported from immuneACCESS, the table was reduced by TCRdb to in-frame sequences with V and J called. These copies leave out some clones; in studies compared against another copy, an unresolved V gene accounts for under half, and the cause of the remainder is not known. Across this sample there are 11,000 or so clones, with about 88% seen only once. The ten largest clones take up about 35% of the sample. This specimen's time point label, interpreted: cycle 4 day 1 (C4D1), after less than 7 weeks of nivolumab. Every trial patient had relapsed following autologous stem cell transplantation, and prior brentuximab vedotin exposure was what differed among cohorts A, B and C. A Miltenyi CD8+ T cell isolation kit was used for magnetic negative selection to purify CD8+ T cells from thawed PBMCs.

The sample consisted of CD8+ T cells from blood, taken before the fourth cycle of nivolumab. The source is a human donor with classical Hodgkin lymphoma. The donor label of this sample is uncertain.

The gene calls are TRBV5-8 and TRBJ1-2; unclear D gene. With 5 bases removed from V and 2 bases from J, the gap between germline ends came to 19 bases. The CDR3 totals 16 residues. Germline-derived CDR1 and CDR2 are SGHTS and YDEGEE. The CDR3 region is CASRKNGGSYNYGYTF. The CDR3 DNA follows: TGTGCCAGCAGAAAAAACGGCGGCAGTTACAACTATGGCTACACCTTC.

The chain is built from TRBV7-9 and TRBJ2-3; TRBD2 matches 7 bases. Germline CDR1 is SEHNR and CDR2 is FQNEAQ (reference sequence). V trimming: 5 bases; J trimming: 4 bases; junction bases outside the gene matches: 9. This CDR3 has 15 residues. CDR3 nucleotides: TGTGCCAGCAGCGCCTCGGGAGGCCGGGCAGATACGCAGTATTTT. Translating it yields CASSASGGRADTQYF.

The chain recombines TRBV7-8 with TRBJ2-4, with a tentative D call TRBD2 (6 bases). CDR3 size: 13 residues. V lost 4 bases and J lost 9, with 13 bases in between. CDR1 SGHVS and CDR2 FQNEAQ come from the germline V gene. CDR3 protein: CASSSGTLGIQYF. Here the CDR3 DNA reads TGTGCCAGCAGCTCCGGGACTTTGGGCATTCAGTACTTC.

The chain uses TRBV30 and TRBJ2-7; 15 bases map to TRBD2. The V segment lost 4 bases and the J segment 5 bases; nucleotides outside the gene matches: 3. Germline values: CDR1 GTSNPN, CDR2 SVGIG (reference sequence). CDR3 length equals 14 residues. CDR3 region: CAWKGTSGRNEQYF. CDR3 DNA sequence: TGTGCCTGGAAAGGGACTAGCGGGAGGAACGAGCAGTACTTC.

The chain employs TRBV13 and TRBJ2-3, with 12 bases aligning to TRBD2. The junction had 14 bases not matched to a gene; V was cut back by 1 base and J by 0 bases. Germline V gene data show CDR1 as PRHDT and CDR2 as FYEKMQ (reference sequence). There are 21 residues in the CDR3. The CDR3 spells CASSLAALAGGHLGSTDTQYF. The CDR3 DNA is TGTGCCAGCAGCTTAGCGGCACTAGCGGGAGGTCACCTAGGTAGCACAGATACGCAGTATTTT.

This sequence joins TRBV28 and TRBJ1-5; D remains unclear. This CDR3 is built from 14 residues. From germline, CDR1 is MDHEN and CDR2 SYDVKM. The V end was cut by 2 bases, the J end by 1 base, with 6 bases between. As DNA, the CDR3 is TGTGCCAGCAGTTTACTAGGGAGCAATCAGCCCCAGCATTTT. Translated, it gives CASSLLGSNQPQHF.

The J gene is TRBJ1-1, the V gene TRBV13, with D possibly TRBD1 on 5 matching bases. This CDR3 has 13 amino acids. The V gene's germline CDR1 is PRHDT and CDR2 FYEKMQ (reference sequence). Trimming shortened V by 7 bases and J by 6 bases, and 15 bases separated the two germline ends. The DNA for the CDR3 is TGTGCCAGCAAAACCGGTGGGGCTTCTGAAGCTTTCTTT. This codes for CASKTGGASEAFF.

The chain has TRBV25-1 and TRBJ2-1, with TRBD2 matching 7 bases. Losses at the gene ends were 7 bases for V and 7 bases for J; bases not matched to a gene: 7. Germline V gene sequence: CDR1 MGHDK, CDR2 SYGVNS. The CDR3 has 13 residues. The DNA of the CDR3 is TGTGCCAGCACTAGCGGCCGGTGGAATGAGCAGTTCTTC. Amino acid sequence: CASTSGRWNEQFF.

The J gene is TRBJ2-7, the V gene TRBV19, with 8 bases matching TRBD1. The V gene end was trimmed by 5 bases and the J gene end by 2 bases; junction bases not matched to a gene: 8. Per germline, CDR1 LNHDA and CDR2 SQIVND (reference sequence). The CDR3 is made up of 15 amino acids. The CDR3 is CASSAHGTGAYEQYF. For the CDR3, the DNA is TGTGCCAGTAGTGCACACGGGACAGGCGCCTACGAGCAGTACTTC.

V usage is TRBV9 and J usage is TRBJ2-7; D call uncertain. Trimming stripped 4 bases from V and 0 bases from J, with 23 bases between. Per the germline V gene, CDR1 is SGDLS and CDR2 is YYNGEE. The CDR3 contains 18 residues. CDR3 coding DNA: TGTGCCAGCAGCCCAAGCGAGCTAGACTTTCCAAGCTCCTACGAGCAGTACTTC. As protein: CASSPSELDFPSSYEQYF. Together with reference TRBV9 and TRBJ2-7, the CDR3 gives the full variable domain: DSGVTQTPKHLITATGQRVTLRCSPRSGDLSVYWYQQSLDQGLQFLIQYYNGEERAKGNILERFSAQQFPDLHSELNLSSLELGDSALYFCASSPSELDFPSSYEQYFGPGTRLTVT.

In DNA, the CDR3 is TGTGCCAGCAGCCCCCGCCTTCCGGGACAGGGGGCGTCTGAGCAGTACTTC. This translates into CASSPRLPGQGASEQYF. The V and J genes are TRBV7-7 and TRBJ2-7, with TRBD1 matching over 12 bases. Germline lookup yields CDR1 SSHAT and CDR2 FNYEAQ (reference sequence). V gave up 5 bases and J gave up 7 bases; unmatched junction bases: 15. This CDR3 has 17 amino acids. Supplemented by reference TRBV7-7 and TRBJ2-7, the full variable domain reads GAGVSQSPRYKVTKRGQDVTLRCDPISSHATLYWYQQALGQGPEFLTYFNYEAQPDKSGLPSDRFSAERPEGSISTLTIQRTEQRDSAMYRCASSPRLPGQGASEQYFGPGTRLTVT.

The chain recombines TRBV2 with TRBJ2-6; a weak D match, TRBD1 (6 bases). CDR1 SNHLY and CDR2 FYNNEI come from the germline V gene. The germline V and J ends were trimmed by 3 bases and 3 bases, with 12 bases remaining between them. CDR3 length: 16 amino acids. The chain's CDR3 is CASSERGIFGANVLTF. In nucleotides, the CDR3 is TGTGCCAGCAGTGAGAGGGGGATTTTTGGGGCCAACGTCCTGACTTTC.

The chain links TRBV6-5 to TRBJ1-1, with 7 nucleotides matching TRBD1. The CDR3 extends over 14 amino acids. V trimming: 6 bases; J trimming: 5 bases; junction bases outside the gene matches: 9. Germline V lookup: CDR1 MNHEY, CDR2 SVGAGI. CDR3 sequence (DNA): TGTGCCAGCAGCGATACAGGGGTCGGGACTGAAGCTTTCTTT. Its translation is CASSDTGVGTEAFF.

A few counts support this clone. The chain employs TRBV6-4 and TRBJ1-5; possibly TRBD1 for D (6 bases). Germline V gene data show CDR1 as MRHNA and CDR2 as SNTAGT. V was clipped by 0 bases and J by 4 bases, with 13 bases between them. The CDR3 has 16 amino acids. Here the CDR3 DNA reads TGTGCCAGCAGTGACTCTGTGCGGACAGATAATCAGCCCCAGCATTTT. Residues: CASSDSVRTDNQPQHF.